What follows are 8 T cell receptor beta chains derived from one specimen sequenced in a study of blood T cell repertoires in COVID-19. Only in-frame clones appear in the TCRdb table, and some are missing; sequencing was by immunoSEQ multiplex PCR. The table lists some 260,000 clones, around 84% of them singletons. The sample taken for sequencing was PBMCs or T cells enriched from blood (not recorded which). Receptors originate from a man aged 40-49 years who had recovered from COVID-19.

This clone occurred once. The chain employs TRBV19 and TRBJ2-7; 8 bases are a match to TRBD1. In germline, CDR1 is LNHDA, CDR2 SQIVND (reference sequence). The CDR3 extends over 14 amino acids. V lost 6 bases to trimming and J lost 0 bases; unmatched junction nucleotides: 4. The CDR3 spells CASSRQGLSYEQYF. The CDR3 DNA reads as TGTGCCAGTAGCCGACAGGGGCTCTCCTACGAGCAGTACTTC.

This clone was picked up a small number of times. The V call is TRBV27, the J call TRBJ2-3; tentative D call: TRBD1 (6 bases). Trimming took off 3 bases at V and 0 bases at J, with 19 bases between the two ends. Germline CDR1 and CDR2: MNHEY and SMNVEV (reference sequence). This CDR3 contains 18 residues. The DNA for the CDR3 is TGTGCCAGCAGTTTTGGGCTAGTGGACAGCCCTAGCACAGATACGCAGTATTTT. Its translation: CASSFGLVDSPSTDTQYF.

The V gene is TRBV10-3, the J gene TRBJ2-1, with D possibly matching TRBD1 (5 bases). The CDR3 consists of 13 residues. CDR1 and CDR2 from the germline V gene are ENHRY and SYGVKD. V lost 8 bases, J lost 8 bases, and 16 bases lay in between. CDR3 bases: TGTGCCATCTCGAGACAGTCCGATCATGAGCAGTTCTTC. Its protein product is CAISRQSDHEQFF.

V and J are TRBV6-2 or TRBV6-3 and TRBJ2-7, with D perhaps TRBD2 (7 bases). This CDR3 has 14 residues. Germline CDR1 MNHEY, CDR2 SVGEGT. Trimming cost V 2 bases and J 2 bases, with 10 bases left between them. The DNA of the CDR3 is TGTGCCAGCAGTTACGAAGGGGGGGCCTACGAGCAGTACTTC. This sequence encodes CASSYEGGAYEQYF.

V gene TRBV5-1 combines with J gene TRBJ2-7; 8 bases fit TRBD2. The germline V gene has CDR1 SGHRS and CDR2 YFSETQ. The J segment lost 2 bases and the V segment lost 1 base, leaving 2 bases of the junction unmatched. This CDR3 region has 14 residues. As DNA, the CDR3 is TGCGCCAGCAGCTTGTATAGCGGGGCCTACGAGCAGTACTTC. It yields the protein CASSLYSGAYEQYF.

The genes are TRBV30 and TRBJ2-2; 7 positions match TRBD1. After removal of 5 bases from V and 7 bases from J, the junction contained 7 bases not matched to a gene. The CDR3 consists of 13 residues. Germline assignment: CDR1 GTSNPN and CDR2 SVGIG (reference sequence). The CDR3: CAWLTGANGELFF. The CDR3 DNA sequence: TGTGCCTGGCTTACAGGGGCGAACGGGGAGCTGTTTTTT.

The CDR3 protein is CASSQDGTGEDTQYF. In nucleotides, the CDR3 is TGTGCCAGCAGCCAAGATGGGACAGGGGAAGATACGCAGTATTTT. V is TRBV3-1 (or the pseudogene TRBV3-2) and J is TRBJ2-3; 10 bases match TRBD1. V gave up 0 bases and J gave up 5 bases; unmatched junction bases: 2. CDR3 size: 15 residues. CDR1 and CDR2 from the germline V gene are LGHDT and YNNKEL (reference sequence).

The J gene is TRBJ1-1, the V gene TRBV7-3, with D perhaps TRBD1 (6 bases). The germline V gene encodes CDR1 SGHTA and CDR2 FQGTGA. V lost 2 bases and J 3 bases, leaving 19 bases between the germline ends. CDR3 length: 17 residues. CDR3 coding DNA: TGTGCCAGCAGCTTACGAGGGGCAGGGGCCATTGACACTGAAGCTTTCTTT. Amino acid sequence: CASSLRGAGAIDTEAFF.